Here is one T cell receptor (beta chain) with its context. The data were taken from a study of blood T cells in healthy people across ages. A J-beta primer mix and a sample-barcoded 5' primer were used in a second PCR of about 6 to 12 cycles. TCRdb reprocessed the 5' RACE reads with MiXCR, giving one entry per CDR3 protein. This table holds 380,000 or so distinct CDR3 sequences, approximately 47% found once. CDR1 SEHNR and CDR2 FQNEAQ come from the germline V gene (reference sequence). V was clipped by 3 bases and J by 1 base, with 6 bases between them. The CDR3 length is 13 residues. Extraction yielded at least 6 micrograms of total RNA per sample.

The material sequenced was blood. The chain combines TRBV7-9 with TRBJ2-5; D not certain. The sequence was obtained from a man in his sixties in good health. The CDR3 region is CASSFPVQETQYF. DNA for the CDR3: TGTGCCAGCAGCTTCCCAGTCCAAGAGACCCAGTACTTC. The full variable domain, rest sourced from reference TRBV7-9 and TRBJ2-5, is DTGVSQNPRHKITKRGQNVTFRCDPISEHNRLYWYRQTLGQGPEFLTYFQNEAQLEKSRLLSDRFSAERPKGSFSTLEIQRTEQGDSAMYLCASSFPVQETQYFGPGTRLLVL.